The clone carrying this T cell receptor (beta chain) was seen at least ten times. This entry is derived from a study of kidney transplant recipient with SARS-CoV-2 infection. CDR1 and CDR2 (germline): SGHNT, YENEEA. CDR3 length equals 13 residues. Trimming left V 3 bases short and J 6 bases short, with 12 bases between. A single record per CDR3 protein comes from TCRdb applying MiXCR to the reads. The sample has 200,000 to 300,000 distinct CDR3 sequences, around 26% seen once. The origin of this receptor is a young adult male patient who had COVID-19 and was a kidney transplant recipient. Among the T cells, some may be from the graft donor. This specimen was a blood sample, taken at baseline and on day 111 from a kidney transplant recipient. This sequence joins TRBV11-3 and TRBJ2-7; D may be TRBD1 or TRBD2 (5 bases each). CDR3 in amino acids: CASSLGPGFEQYF. In DNA form, the CDR3 reads TGTGCCAGCAGCTTGGGACCGGGGTTCGAGCAGTACTTC.